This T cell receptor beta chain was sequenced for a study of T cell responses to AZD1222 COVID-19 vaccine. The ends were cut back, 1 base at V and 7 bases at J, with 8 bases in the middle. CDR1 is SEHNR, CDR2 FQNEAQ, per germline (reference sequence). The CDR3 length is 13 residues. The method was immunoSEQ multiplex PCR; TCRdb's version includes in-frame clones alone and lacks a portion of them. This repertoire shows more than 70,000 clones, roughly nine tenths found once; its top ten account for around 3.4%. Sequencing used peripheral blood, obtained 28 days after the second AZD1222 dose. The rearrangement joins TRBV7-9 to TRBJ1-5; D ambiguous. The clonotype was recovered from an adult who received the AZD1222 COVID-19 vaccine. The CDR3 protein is CASSLEVGQPQHF. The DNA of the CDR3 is TGTGCCAGCAGCTTAGAGGTGGGCCAGCCCCAGCATTTT.